Below, 31 T cell receptor beta chains from the same sample are listed, as sequenced in a study of cytomegalovirus exposure and HLA in healthy donors. Amplification used 60 Vbeta primers and 13 Jbeta primers. TCRdb's table, derived via immunoSEQ multiplex PCR, lists solely in-frame clones and lacks some. The sample holds some 70,000 clones, 65% to 70% seen once. Sequenced material: PBMCs. These receptors were taken from a male donor in good health and CMV-seropositive.

The chain links TRBV29-1 to TRBJ2-2, with 8 nucleotides matching TRBD2. The CDR3 is made up of 15 amino acids. Germline V gives CDR1 SQVTM, CDR2 ANQGSEA. V dropped 4 bases and J dropped 0; count of bases not matched to a gene: 4. The CDR3 region is CSVVLAEANTGELFF. Written as DNA, the CDR3 is TGCAGCGTTGTACTAGCGGAAGCGAACACCGGGGAGCTGTTTTTT.

The chain is built from TRBV30 and TRBJ2-7, with D perhaps TRBD2 (5 bases). In germline, CDR1 is GTSNPN, CDR2 SVGIG (reference sequence). The CDR3 loop spans 15 amino acids. V gave up 2 bases and J gave up 4 bases, with 18 bases separating them. The CDR3 here is CAWSTPGIPGYEQYF. CDR3 in DNA: TGTGCCTGGAGTACCCCCGGGATCCCAGGTTACGAGCAGTACTTC. Drawing the rest from reference TRBV30 and TRBJ2-7, the complete variable domain is SQTIHQWPATLVQPVGSPLSLECTVEGTSNPNLYWYRQAAGRGLQLLFYSVGIGQISSEVPQNLSASRPQDRQFILSSKKLLLSDSGFYLCAWSTPGIPGYEQYFGPGTRLTVT.

The CDR3 bases are TGTGCCAGCAGTGAAACCGGGTATGGCTACACCTTC. This sequence encodes CASSETGYGYTF. The J gene is TRBJ1-2, the V gene TRBV6-1, with D uncertain. V lost 2 bases and J 5 bases, leaving 6 bases between the germline ends. The length of the CDR3 is 12 residues. Germline V CDR1 and CDR2: MNHNS, SASEGT.

The J gene is TRBJ2-7, the V gene TRBV9; D possibly corresponds to TRBD1 (6 bases). The CDR3 is made up of 16 amino acids. CDR1 is SGDLS and CDR2 is YYNGEE in the germline V gene. V lost 0 bases, J lost 5 bases, and 18 bases lay in between. The CDR3 coding sequence is TGTGCCAGCAGCGTAGCTCGAGACAGGCTAAACCACGAGCAGTACTTC. Translating it yields CASSVARDRLNHEQYF.

The genes are TRBV21-1 and TRBJ2-7; the listed D gene, TRBD2, was not tested against the DNA. TRBV21-1 is tagged as a pseudogene. The CDR3 length is 12 residues. The CDR3 protein is CASSDSPYEQYF. The CDR3 DNA is TGTGCCAGCAGCGACTCCCCATACGAGCAGTACTTC.

The genes are TRBV6-1 and TRBJ2-2; 12 nucleotides match TRBD2. Losses at the gene ends were 2 bases for V and 1 base for J; bases not matched to a gene: 11. Germline V gene sequence: CDR1 MNHNS, CDR2 SASEGT. The CDR3 extends over 20 amino acids. Here the CDR3 DNA reads TGTGCCAGCAGTGAACCTTATCGACTAGCGGGAGAGCAGAACACCGGGGAGCTGTTTTTT. Translated, it gives CASSEPYRLAGEQNTGELFF.

DNA for the CDR3: TGTGCCAGTAGTAAAGCGGGAAACAGACAAGAGACCCAGTACTTC. It codes for CASSKAGNRQETQYF. The gene calls are TRBV19 and TRBJ2-5, with TRBD2 identical over 7 bases. The V segment lost 4 bases and the J segment 2 bases; nucleotides outside the gene matches: 7. The length of the CDR3 is 15 residues. Germline CDR1 LNHDA, CDR2 SQIVND (reference sequence).

CDR3 sequence reads: CASAPGQGNYEQYF. CDR3 DNA: TGTGCCAGCGCTCCGGGACAGGGGAACTACGAGCAGTACTTC. The chain joins TRBV9 to TRBJ2-7; 10 positions agree with TRBD1. Germline values: CDR1 SGDLS, CDR2 YYNGEE. This CDR3 has 14 residues. V trimming: 7 bases; J trimming: 3 bases; junction bases outside the gene matches: 7.

The chain has TRBV27 and TRBJ1-5, with a possible D match to TRBD1 (5 bases). Germline V lookup: CDR1 MNHEY, CDR2 SMNVEV (reference sequence). Deletions cut 2 bases from V and 7 bases from J, with 24 bases between. CDR3 length: 18 amino acids. CDR3 in DNA: TGTGCCAGCAGTTTAACGAGCGGCCAGGGACTTGTTCGCCAGCCCCAGCATTTT. Protein sequence: CASSLTSGQGLVRQPQHF.

The table lists this clone with a count of one. V usage is TRBV5-1 and J usage is TRBJ1-2; 7 bases match TRBD1. CDR1 and CDR2 from the germline V gene are SGHRS and YFSETQ. The CDR3 runs 15 residues. The V segment lost 3 bases and the J segment 1 base; nucleotides outside the gene matches: 6. Here the CDR3 reads CASSWDRDINYGYTF. The DNA for the CDR3 is TGCGCCAGCAGCTGGGACAGAGACATTAACTATGGCTACACCTTC.

This clone was found a few times. The chain has TRBV9 and TRBJ2-7; D not certain. The CDR3 runs 14 residues. V was cut by 0 bases and J by 2 bases, with 9 bases left in between. Looked up from germline, CDR1 is SGDLS and CDR2 is YYNGEE. The CDR3 reads CASSVGTETYEQYF. The CDR3 bases are TGTGCCAGCAGCGTAGGAACAGAAACCTACGAGCAGTACTTC.

V and J are TRBV27 and TRBJ1-1; D gene uncertain. Germline values: CDR1 MNHEY, CDR2 SMNVEV (reference sequence). The V end was cut by 3 bases, the J end by 1 base, with 9 bases between. The CDR3 runs to 14 residues. In nucleotides, the CDR3 is TGTGCCAGCAGTTTTCAGGTTAGGAACACTGAAGCTTTCTTT. Residues: CASSFQVRNTEAFF.

This clone showed up just a few times. V is TRBV9 and J is TRBJ2-6, with unresolved D. Germline-derived CDR1 and CDR2 are SGDLS and YYNGEE. The V gene lost 4 bases and the J gene lost 1 base, with 18 bases spanning the gap. This CDR3 contains 18 residues. CDR3 nucleotides: TGTGCCAGCAGCCGACGTATTTCCAACAGTTCTGGGGCCAACGTCCTGACTTTC. Encoded protein: CASSRRISNSSGANVLTF.

The V gene is TRBV11-2, the J gene TRBJ2-3; D is perhaps TRBD1 (6 bases). The germline V gene has CDR1 SGHAT and CDR2 FQNNGV. V was clipped by 5 bases and J by 6 bases, with 21 bases between them. The CDR3 consists of 16 residues. The CDR3 protein is CASSLSLGQFPDTQYF. In nucleotides, the CDR3 is TGTGCCAGCAGCCTGTCCCTCGGACAGTTCCCGGATACGCAGTATTTT.

The chain has TRBV7-3 and TRBJ2-1; the D is unclear. The germline V gene encodes CDR1 SGHTA and CDR2 FQGTGA. The CDR3 is made up of 13 amino acids. Trimming stripped 3 bases from V and 4 bases from J, with 7 bases between. Here the CDR3 reads CASSFDLYNEQFF. Written as DNA, the CDR3 is TGTGCCAGCAGCTTTGACTTGTACAATGAGCAGTTCTTC.

This chain connects TRBV28 to TRBJ1-5; D is undetermined. Germline V gene lookup returns CDR1 MDHEN and CDR2 SYDVKM. The CDR3 spans 16 residues. V lost 1 base and J 2 bases, leaving 12 bases between the germline ends. Here the CDR3 DNA reads TGTGCCAGCAGTTTATTTGAGGGAGTCGGCAATCAGCCCCAGCATTTT. It translates to CASSLFEGVGNQPQHF.

The CDR3 spells CASSAGTGGVEQYF. In DNA, the CDR3 is TGTGCCAGCAGTGCCGGGACAGGGGGCGTCGAGCAGTACTTC. This chain joins TRBV27 and TRBJ2-7; 12 bases align to TRBD1. Germline V gene data show CDR1 as MNHEY and CDR2 as SMNVEV (reference sequence). Trimming took 5 bases from V and 6 from J; bases not matched to a gene: 5. The CDR3 is made up of 14 amino acids.

The chain recombines TRBV6-1 with TRBJ2-1, with 9 nucleotides matching TRBD1. The CDR3 has 15 amino acids. Trimming removed 6 bases from V and 7 bases from J; junction bases left unmatched: 10. Germline assignment: CDR1 MNHNS and CDR2 SASEGT. Here the CDR3 reads CASSITGGARNEQFF. In DNA form, the CDR3 reads TGTGCCAGCAGCATCACAGGGGGCGCCCGTAATGAGCAGTTCTTC.

This sequence joins TRBV6-5 and TRBJ2-7; the match to TRBD1 covers 7 bases. The CDR3 spans 15 residues. V was pared by 5 bases and J by 0 bases, with 7 bases of the junction left unmatched. Germline CDR1 and CDR2: MNHEY and SVGAGI. The CDR3 loop reads CASSIRDRGSYEQYF. The CDR3 DNA follows: TGTGCCAGCAGTATCCGGGACAGAGGCTCCTACGAGCAGTACTTC.

This clone was counted between two and nine times. The rearrangement joins TRBV21-1 to TRBJ1-5. TRBV21-1 is recorded as a pseudogene. The CDR3 contains 15 residues. CDR3 in DNA: TGTGCCAGCAGCAAAGGGCCGGGGAAAAAACAGCCCCAGCATTTT. Its protein product is CASSKGPGKKQPQHF.

The J gene is TRBJ2-7, the V gene TRBV5-1; D is possibly TRBD1 (5 bases). V shed 5 bases and J shed 3 bases, with 9 bases lying between them. The CDR3 extends over 12 amino acids. CDR1 is SGHRS and CDR2 is YFSETQ in the germline V gene. The DNA of the CDR3 is TGCGCCAGCAGTCTGGACAACTACGAGCAGTACTTC. This gives the protein CASSLDNYEQYF.

The chain carries TRBV6-4 and TRBJ2-7, with 8 bases lining up with TRBD1. CDR1 is MRHNA, CDR2 SNTAGT, per germline. V was clipped by 0 bases and J by 7 bases; unmatched bases: 2. This CDR3 is built from 13 residues. CDR3 DNA sequence: TGTGCCAGCAGTGACTCTGACAGGGGTGAGCAGTACTTC. Its translation: CASSDSDRGEQYF.

As regards this clone: The junction departs from germline at one end; a sequencing error may be responsible. The rearrangement joins TRBV7-9 to TRBJ2-5; TRBD2 matches 13 bases. CDR3 length: 17 amino acids. The V gene's germline CDR1 is SEHNR and CDR2 FQNEAQ (reference sequence). CDR3 DNA: TGTTCCAGCAGCTTAGGACTAGCGGGAGTATTGGGAGAGACCCAGTACTTC. The encoded protein is CSSSLGLAGVLGETQYF. Together with reference TRBV7-9 and TRBJ2-5, the CDR3 gives the full variable domain: DTGVSQNPRHKITKRGQNVTFRCDPISEHNRLYWYRQTLGQGPEFLTYFQNEAQLEKSRLLSDRFSAERPKGSFSTLEIQRTEQGDSAMYLCSSSLGLAGVLGETQYFGPGTRLLVL.

This chain uses TRBV7-6 with TRBJ1-4; D is uncertain. Per the germline V gene, CDR1 is SGHVS and CDR2 is FNYEAQ. Trimming pared 1 base from V and 8 bases from J, leaving 14 bases between. The CDR3 runs 15 residues. The CDR3 region is CASSLGGGWREKLFF. The CDR3 nucleotides are TGTGCCAGCAGCTTAGGCGGTGGTTGGAGGGAAAAACTGTTTTTT.

This clone appeared a few times. J is TRBJ2-3 and V is TRBV4-1; 10 positions agree with TRBD1. The V and J ends lost 4 bases and 2 bases, in that order; junction bases with no gene match: 21. Looked up from germline, CDR1 is MGHRA and CDR2 is YSYEKL. The CDR3 extends over 21 amino acids. The CDR3 spells CASSRDKPGQGFQIYTDTQYF. In DNA form, the CDR3 reads TGCGCCAGCAGCCGAGACAAACCGGGACAGGGGTTCCAGATCTACACAGATACGCAGTATTTT.

The genes are TRBV30 and TRBJ2-1; no reliable D call. Germline lookup yields CDR1 GTSNPN and CDR2 SVGIG (reference sequence). V lost 0 bases and J 10 bases, leaving 13 bases between the germline ends. CDR3 length: 13 amino acids. The CDR3 nucleotides are TGTGCCTGGAGTGTAGGTCAGGTAGACGAGCAGTTCTTC. Translated: CAWSVGQVDEQFF. The variable domain in full, with the rest retrieved from reference TRBV30 and TRBJ2-1, is SQTIHQWPATLVQPVGSPLSLECTVEGTSNPNLYWYRQAAGRGLQLLFYSVGIGQISSEVPQNLSASRPQDRQFILSSKKLLLSDSGFYLCAWSVGQVDEQFFGPGTRLTVL.

This clone was seen once. The CDR3 DNA reads as TGTGCCAGCAGTCCTTCGGGACTCAACACCGGGGAGCTGTTTTTT. This gives the protein CASSPSGLNTGELFF. The rearrangement uses TRBV5-4 and TRBJ2-2, with D perhaps matching TRBD2 (6 bases). This CDR3 has 15 amino acids. The germline V gene encodes CDR1 SGHNT and CDR2 YYREEE (reference sequence). Trimming stripped 5 bases from V and 2 bases from J, with 13 bases between.

In its sample, this clone ranks as medium-sized. The CDR3 nucleotides read TGTGCCAGCCTTCTCCCGCTCCCATTATCAGGGGCCGATAATGAAAAACTGTTTTTT. Amino acid sequence: CASLLPLPLSGADNEKLFF. This chain connects TRBV5-5 to TRBJ1-4; a weak D match, TRBD1 (6 bases). The CDR3 totals 19 residues. Germline V gene sequence: CDR1 SGHKS, CDR2 YYEKEE (reference sequence). V was cut by 7 bases and J by 4 bases, with 29 bases left in between.

This clone was observed once. The J gene is TRBJ2-3, the V gene TRBV7-2, with D perhaps TRBD1 (6 bases). V shed 1 base and J shed 1 base, with 9 bases lying between them. The CDR3 extends over 15 amino acids. Germline V gene data show CDR1 as SGHTA and CDR2 as FQGNSA. CDR3 sequence: CASSLERTGTDTQYF. CDR3 in DNA: TGTGCCAGCAGCTTAGAGAGGACAGGCACAGATACGCAGTATTTT. The entire variable domain, with the rest obtained from reference TRBV7-2 and TRBJ2-3, is as follows: GAGVSQSPSNKVTEKGKDVELRCDPISGHTALYWYRQSLGQGLEFLIYFQGNSAPDKSGLPSDRFSAERTGGSVSTLTIQRTQQEDSAVYLCASSLERTGTDTQYFGPGTRLTVL.

This rearrangement joins TRBV19 to TRBJ1-1, with D uncertain. Per germline, CDR1 LNHDA and CDR2 SQIVND (reference sequence). The CDR3 consists of 15 residues. V was trimmed by 5 bases and J by 0 bases, leaving 13 bases between them. CDR3 amino acids: CASSRGGGLNTEAFF. CDR3 bases: TGTGCCAGTAGTCGAGGAGGCGGTCTGAACACTGAAGCTTTCTTT.

This clone has a handful of counts. The CDR3 reads CARSTSLSTDTQYF. The CDR3, as DNA: TGTGCCAGGTCGACTAGTCTTAGCACAGATACGCAGTATTTT. This sequence joins TRBV2 and TRBJ2-3; the D gene is possibly TRBD2 (6 bases). The germline V gene encodes CDR1 SNHLY and CDR2 FYNNEI. Trimming left V 9 bases short and J 0 bases short, with 13 bases between. The CDR3 totals 14 residues.